What follows describes a single T cell receptor (beta chain). This record comes from a study of shared clonotypes between healthy human individuals. For unsorted PBMC, around 280 ng DNA per replicate equaled tens of thousands of T cell genomes. Sequenced by immunoSEQ multiplex PCR; TCRdb stores in-frame clones only, minus some. The sample has some 500,000 clones, approximately 71% seen once. Per germline, CDR1 SGHRS and CDR2 YFSETQ. Trimming at V came to 4 bases and at J to 4 bases, leaving 9 bases not matched to a gene. The CDR3 is 16 amino acids. Only Caucasian adults living in Nashville, Tennessee served as donors. Without sorting, samples used about 90 million PBMCs for genomic DNA.

The rearrangement joins TRBV5-1 to TRBJ2-2; 8 nucleotides line up with TRBD1. The sample was PBMCs. The source is a woman aged 40 to 49 in good health. Some clones in this sample may be carry-over from other donors' samples. In DNA, the CDR3 is TGCGCCAGCAGCCTCCAGGGGGCTGAAGGCACCGGGGAGCTGTTTTTT. Its protein product is CASSLQGAEGTGELFF.